What follows describes a single TCR beta chain. Its antigen remains unidentified. Use of 60 Vbeta and 13 Jbeta primers characterized the PCR. Generated by immunoSEQ multiplex PCR, the TCRdb table keeps only in-frame clones and is missing some. The top ten hold under 6% of the sample, which has over 100,000 clones, around 9.1% seen once. These data are taken from a study of cytomegalovirus exposure and HLA in healthy donors. Study outcomes and limitations: In a later analysis, the majority of CMV-associated beta chains seemingly showed HLA restriction. A missense DCLRE1C variant was associated with V- and J-gene trimming of TCR beta chains in a later analysis, and an independent cohort replicated the association.

CDR1 and CDR2 (germline): LGHNA, YSLEER. The J segment lost 5 bases and the V segment lost 0 bases, leaving 6 bases of the junction unmatched. This CDR3 spans 15 amino acids. Sequencing used PBMCs. The chain is built from TRBV4-3 and TRBJ2-5; 7 nucleotides line up with TRBD2. The TCR sequence derives from a man aged 35-49 years in good health and CMV-seropositive. Here the CDR3 DNA reads TGCGCCAGCAGCCAAGAGTTGGGAGGGGCGGAGACCCAGTACTTC. The encoded protein is CASSQELGGAETQYF.